This T cell receptor beta chain comes out of a study of cytotoxic CD8 clonotypes in ibrutinib-treated CLL. Looking at the study overall: Included were 11 relapsed/refractory and 15 treatment-naive patients, of whom about 18 were IGHV unmutated.

With respect to this clone: Its antigen is not known.

Study-wide results and limits: Clonality, elevated at ibrutinib response, dropped back toward baseline at progression.

Sequencing was performed with immunoSEQ multiplex PCR; in TCRdb, only in-frame clones are kept and a portion is missing. The repertoire includes over 140,000 clones, 75% to 85% of them detected once, and approximately 7.6% sits in the top ten. Germline CDR1 SEHNR, CDR2 FQNEAQ (reference sequence). The CDR3 loop spans 16 amino acids. V lost 2 bases to trimming and J lost 4 bases, with 12 bases between them. The rearrangement joins TRBV7-9 to TRBJ2-6, with D uncertain. The sequence was obtained from a human donor with chronic lymphocytic leukemia. The starting material was PBMCs, obtained after 36 months of ibrutinib treatment. The CDR3 here is CASSLTSGSGANVLTF. The CDR3 region has the DNA TGTGCCAGCAGCTTAACTTCCGGGTCCGGGGCCAACGTCCTGACTTTC.